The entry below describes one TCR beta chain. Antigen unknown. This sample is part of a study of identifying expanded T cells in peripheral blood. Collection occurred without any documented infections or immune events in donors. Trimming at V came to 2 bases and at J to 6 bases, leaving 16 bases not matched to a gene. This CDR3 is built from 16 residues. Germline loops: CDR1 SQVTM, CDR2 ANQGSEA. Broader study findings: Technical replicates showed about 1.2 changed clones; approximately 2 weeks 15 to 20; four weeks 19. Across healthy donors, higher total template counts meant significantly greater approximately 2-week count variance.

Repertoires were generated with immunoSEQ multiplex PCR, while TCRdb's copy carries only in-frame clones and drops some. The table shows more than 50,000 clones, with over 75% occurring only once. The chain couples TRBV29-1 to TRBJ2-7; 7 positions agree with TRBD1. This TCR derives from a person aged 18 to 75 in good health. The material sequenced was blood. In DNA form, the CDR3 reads TGCAGCGTTGAAAGGGCCACAGGGGCCAGAAATCGCGAGCAGTACTTC. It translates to CSVERATGARNREQYF.